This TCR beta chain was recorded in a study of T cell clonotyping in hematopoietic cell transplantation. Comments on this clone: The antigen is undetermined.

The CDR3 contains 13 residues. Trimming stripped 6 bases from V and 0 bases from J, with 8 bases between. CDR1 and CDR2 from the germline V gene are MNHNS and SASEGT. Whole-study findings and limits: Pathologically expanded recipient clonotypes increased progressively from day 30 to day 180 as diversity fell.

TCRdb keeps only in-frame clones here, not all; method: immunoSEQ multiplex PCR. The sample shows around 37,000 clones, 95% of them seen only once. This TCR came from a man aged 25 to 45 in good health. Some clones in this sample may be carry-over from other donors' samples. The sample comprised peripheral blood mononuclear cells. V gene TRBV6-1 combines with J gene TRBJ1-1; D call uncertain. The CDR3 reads CASRPAMNTEAFF. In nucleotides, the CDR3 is TGTGCCAGCAGGCCAGCCATGAACACTGAAGCTTTCTTT.